This T cell receptor (beta chain) was profiled in a study of OX40 agonist ivuxolimab in advanced cancers. This clone was detected once. Assay used: immunoSEQ multiplex PCR; TCRdb lists only in-frame clones, some missing. This sample has tens of thousands of clones; approximately 88% occur once, and the top ten carry about a tenth. The CDR3 covers 13 residues. CDR1 is SEHNR and CDR2 is FQNEAQ in the germline V gene (reference sequence). The V and J ends lost 5 bases and 1 base respectively, with 8 bases between them. The clonotype originates from an adult with an advanced solid tumor such as melanoma, head and neck, liver or kidney cancer. The sample consisted of CD4+ or CD8+ T cells sorted from blood, taken in a trial of the OX40 agonist ivuxolimab. This chain uses TRBV7-9 with TRBJ2-5; D is undetermined. Written as DNA, the CDR3 is TGTGCCAGCAGCCCAGCCGGCCAAGAGACCCAGTACTTC. Amino acid sequence: CASSPAGQETQYF.